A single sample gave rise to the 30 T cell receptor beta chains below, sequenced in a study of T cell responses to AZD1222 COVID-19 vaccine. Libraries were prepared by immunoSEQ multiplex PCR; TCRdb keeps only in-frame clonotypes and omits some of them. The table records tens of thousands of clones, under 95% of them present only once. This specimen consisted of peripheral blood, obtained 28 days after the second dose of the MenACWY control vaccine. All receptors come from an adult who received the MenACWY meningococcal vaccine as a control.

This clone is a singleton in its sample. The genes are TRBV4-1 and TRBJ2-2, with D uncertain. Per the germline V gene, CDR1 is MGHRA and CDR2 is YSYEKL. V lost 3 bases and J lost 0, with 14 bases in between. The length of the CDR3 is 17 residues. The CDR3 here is CASSQDEHPPNTGELFF. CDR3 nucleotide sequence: TGCGCCAGCAGCCAGGACGAGCATCCTCCGAACACCGGGGAGCTGTTTTTT.

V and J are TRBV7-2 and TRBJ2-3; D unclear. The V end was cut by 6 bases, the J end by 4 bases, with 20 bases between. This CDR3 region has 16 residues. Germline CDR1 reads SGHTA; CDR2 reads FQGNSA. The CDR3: CASRGPRGPAADTQYF. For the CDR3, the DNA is TGTGCCAGCAGGGGCCCTAGAGGCCCTGCGGCAGATACGCAGTATTTT. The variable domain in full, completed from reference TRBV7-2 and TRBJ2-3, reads GAGVSQSPSNKVTEKGKDVELRCDPISGHTALYWYRQSLGQGLEFLIYFQGNSAPDKSGLPSDRFSAERTGGSVSTLTIQRTQQEDSAVYLCASRGPRGPAADTQYFGPGTRLTVL.

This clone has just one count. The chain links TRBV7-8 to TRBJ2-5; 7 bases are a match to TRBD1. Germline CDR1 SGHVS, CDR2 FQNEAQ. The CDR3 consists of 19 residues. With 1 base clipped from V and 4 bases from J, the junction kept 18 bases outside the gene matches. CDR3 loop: CASSLGRQGLSELGETQYF. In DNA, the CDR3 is TGTGCCAGCAGCTTAGGGCGACAGGGTCTCTCCGAGCTAGGAGAGACCCAGTACTTC.

CDR3 nucleotides: TGCGCCAGCAGCCCCGGCCAGACCTCTAACTATGGCTACACCTTC. Residues: CASSPGQTSNYGYTF. This sequence joins TRBV5-1 and TRBJ1-2; no reliable D call. V lost 4 bases, J lost 0 bases, and 13 bases lay in between. Germline V CDR1 and CDR2: SGHRS, YFSETQ. This CDR3 is built from 15 residues.

CDR3 nucleotides: TGCAGTGCCAGTGAGGGGGGCGCTTCTGGGGCCAACGTCCTGACTTTC. Translation: CSASEGGASGANVLTF. The chain employs TRBV20-1 and TRBJ2-6; D might be TRBD1 or TRBD2, each matching 6 bases. V lost 6 bases, J lost 1 base, and 16 bases lay in between. Germline loops: CDR1 DFQATT, CDR2 SNEGSKA (reference sequence). This CDR3 region has 16 residues.

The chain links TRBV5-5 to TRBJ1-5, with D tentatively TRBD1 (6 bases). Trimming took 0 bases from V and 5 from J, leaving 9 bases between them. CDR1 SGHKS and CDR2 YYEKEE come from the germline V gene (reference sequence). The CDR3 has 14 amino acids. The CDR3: CASSLEPGDQPQHF. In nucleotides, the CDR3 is TGTGCCAGCAGCTTGGAGCCAGGGGATCAGCCCCAGCATTTT.

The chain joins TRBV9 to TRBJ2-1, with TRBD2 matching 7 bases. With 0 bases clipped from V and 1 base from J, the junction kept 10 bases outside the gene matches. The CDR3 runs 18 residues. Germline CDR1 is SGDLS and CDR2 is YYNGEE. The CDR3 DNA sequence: TGTGCCAGCAGCGTAGTGGAGCGGGACCGTTTATCCTACAATGAGCAGTTCTTC. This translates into CASSVVERDRLSYNEQFF.

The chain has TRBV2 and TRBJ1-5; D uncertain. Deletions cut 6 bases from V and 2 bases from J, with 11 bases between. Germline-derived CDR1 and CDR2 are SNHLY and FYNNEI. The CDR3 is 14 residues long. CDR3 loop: CASRADEGNQPQHF. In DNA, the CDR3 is TGTGCCAGCAGAGCGGACGAGGGCAATCAGCCCCAGCATTTT.

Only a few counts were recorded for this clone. CDR3 bases: TGCGCCAGCAGCTTGGAAAGGGGTCTCGCTGGAAACACCATATATTTT. Residues: CASSLERGLAGNTIYF. This rearrangement joins TRBV5-1 to TRBJ1-3, with D perhaps TRBD1 (5 bases). Per germline, CDR1 SGHRS and CDR2 YFSETQ. With 0 bases removed from V and 2 bases from J, the gap between germline ends came to 12 bases. The CDR3 extends over 16 amino acids.

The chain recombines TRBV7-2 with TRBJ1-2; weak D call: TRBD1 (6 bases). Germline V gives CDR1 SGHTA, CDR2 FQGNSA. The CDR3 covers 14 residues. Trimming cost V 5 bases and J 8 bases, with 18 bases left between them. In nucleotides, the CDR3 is TGTGCCAGCAGCCGGACCGGGACACTTGACGGCTACACCTTC. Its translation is CASSRTGTLDGYTF.

The DNA for the CDR3 is TGCAGCGTTGCGAGGGCCCTAGGCGAGCAGTACTTC. Its protein is CSVARALGEQYF. This chain joins TRBV29-1 and TRBJ2-7, with a possible D match to TRBD2 (5 bases). In germline, CDR1 is SQVTM, CDR2 ANQGSEA. CDR3 length equals 12 residues. V lost 4 bases and J 6 bases, leaving 13 bases between the germline ends.

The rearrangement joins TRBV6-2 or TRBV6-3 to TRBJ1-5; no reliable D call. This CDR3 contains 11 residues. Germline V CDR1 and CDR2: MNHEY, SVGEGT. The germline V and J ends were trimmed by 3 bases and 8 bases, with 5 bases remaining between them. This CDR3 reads CASSYPEPQHF. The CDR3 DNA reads TGTGCCAGCAGTTATCCAGAGCCCCAGCATTTT.

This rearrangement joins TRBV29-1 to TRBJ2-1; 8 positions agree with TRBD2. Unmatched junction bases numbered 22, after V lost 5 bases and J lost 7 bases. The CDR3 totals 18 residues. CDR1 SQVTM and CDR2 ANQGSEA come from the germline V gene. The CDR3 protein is CSVRRSSGITQIRNEQFF. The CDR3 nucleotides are TGCAGCGTTCGAAGGAGTAGCGGGATAACCCAGATAAGGAATGAGCAGTTCTTC.

The chain's CDR3 is CASSIDTRDTEAFF. CDR3 bases: TGTGCCAGTAGTATAGACACTCGGGACACTGAAGCTTTCTTT. The rearrangement links TRBV19 to TRBJ1-1; D not certain. CDR1 is LNHDA, CDR2 SQIVND, per germline (reference sequence). V lost 0 bases and J lost 3, with 8 bases in between. The CDR3 is made up of 14 amino acids.

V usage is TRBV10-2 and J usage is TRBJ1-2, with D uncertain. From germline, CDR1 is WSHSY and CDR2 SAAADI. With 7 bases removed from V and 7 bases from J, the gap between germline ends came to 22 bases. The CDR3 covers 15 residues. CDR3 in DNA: TGCGCCAGCACCCAAACGGCAGCTTCCAATGCTGGCTACACCTTC. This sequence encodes CASTQTAASNAGYTF.

The CDR3 loop is CASSIIGGGTGNQPQHF. The DNA of the CDR3 is TGTGCCAGTAGTATTATAGGGGGAGGGACCGGCAATCAGCCCCAGCATTTT. The rearrangement links TRBV19 to TRBJ1-5; weak D call: TRBD1 (6 bases). The CDR3 covers 17 residues. Germline assignment: CDR1 LNHDA and CDR2 SQIVND (reference sequence). Trimming stripped 3 bases from V and 2 bases from J, with 17 bases between.

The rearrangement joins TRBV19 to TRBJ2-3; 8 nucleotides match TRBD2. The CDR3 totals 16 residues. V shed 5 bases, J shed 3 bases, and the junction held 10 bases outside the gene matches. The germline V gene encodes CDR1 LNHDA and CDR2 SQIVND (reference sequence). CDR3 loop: CASSRGSGTRTDTQYF. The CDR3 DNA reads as TGTGCCAGTAGTCGGGGTAGCGGGACGAGAACAGATACGCAGTATTTT.

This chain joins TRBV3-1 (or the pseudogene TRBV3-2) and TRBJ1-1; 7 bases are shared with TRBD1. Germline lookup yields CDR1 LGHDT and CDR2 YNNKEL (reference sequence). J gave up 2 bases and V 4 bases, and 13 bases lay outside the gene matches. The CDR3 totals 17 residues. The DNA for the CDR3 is TGTGCCAGCAGCCCCGAGGGGGCGCTGGATATTAACACTGAAGCTTTCTTT. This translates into CASSPEGALDINTEAFF.

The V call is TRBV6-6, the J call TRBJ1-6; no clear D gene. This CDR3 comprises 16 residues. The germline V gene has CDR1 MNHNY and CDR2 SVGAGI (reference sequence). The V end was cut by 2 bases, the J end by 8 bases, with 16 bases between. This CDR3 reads CASSYPTSSVYSPLHF. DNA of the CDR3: TGTGCCAGCAGTTACCCCACGTCTTCAGTTTATTCACCCCTCCACTTT.

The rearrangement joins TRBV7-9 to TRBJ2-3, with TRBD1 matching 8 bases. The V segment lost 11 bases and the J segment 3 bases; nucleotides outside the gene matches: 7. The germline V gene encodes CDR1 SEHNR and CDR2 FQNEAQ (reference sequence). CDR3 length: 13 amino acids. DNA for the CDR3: TGTGCCGGGACGGACAGGGCTACAGATACGCAGTATTTT. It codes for CAGTDRATDTQYF.

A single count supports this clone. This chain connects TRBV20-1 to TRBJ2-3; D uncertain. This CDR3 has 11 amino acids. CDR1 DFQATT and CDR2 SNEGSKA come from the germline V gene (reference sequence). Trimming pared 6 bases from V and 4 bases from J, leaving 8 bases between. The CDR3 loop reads CSALVADTQYF. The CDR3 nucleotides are TGCAGTGCCCTTGTCGCAGATACGCAGTATTTT.

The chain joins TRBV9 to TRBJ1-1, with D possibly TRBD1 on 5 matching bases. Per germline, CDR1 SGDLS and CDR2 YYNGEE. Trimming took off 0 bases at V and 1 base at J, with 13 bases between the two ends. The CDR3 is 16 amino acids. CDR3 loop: CASSVEPGWANTEAFF. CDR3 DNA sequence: TGTGCCAGCAGCGTAGAGCCAGGGTGGGCGAACACTGAAGCTTTCTTT.

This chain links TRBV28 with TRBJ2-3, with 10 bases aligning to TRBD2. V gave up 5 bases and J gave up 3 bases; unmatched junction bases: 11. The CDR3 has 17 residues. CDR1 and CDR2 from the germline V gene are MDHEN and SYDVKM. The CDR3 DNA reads TGTGCCAGCAGTGGGGGATCTAGCGGGAGTTGGACAGATACGCAGTATTTT. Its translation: CASSGGSSGSWTDTQYF.

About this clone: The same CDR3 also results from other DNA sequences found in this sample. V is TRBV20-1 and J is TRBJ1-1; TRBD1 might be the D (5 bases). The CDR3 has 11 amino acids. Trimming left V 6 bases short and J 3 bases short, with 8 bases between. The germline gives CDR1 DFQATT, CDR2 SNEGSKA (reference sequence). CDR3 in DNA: TGCAGTGCCCGGGGGGACACTGAAGCTTTCTTT. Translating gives CSARGDTEAFF.

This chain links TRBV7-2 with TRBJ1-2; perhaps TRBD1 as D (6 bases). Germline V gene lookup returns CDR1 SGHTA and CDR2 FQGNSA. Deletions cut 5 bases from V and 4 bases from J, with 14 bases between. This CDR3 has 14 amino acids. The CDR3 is CASSVQGRSYGYTF. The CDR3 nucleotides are TGTGCCAGCAGCGTACAGGGCAGGAGCTATGGCTACACCTTC. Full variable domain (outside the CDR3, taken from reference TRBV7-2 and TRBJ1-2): GAGVSQSPSNKVTEKGKDVELRCDPISGHTALYWYRQSLGQGLEFLIYFQGNSAPDKSGLPSDRFSAERTGGSVSTLTIQRTQQEDSAVYLCASSVQGRSYGYTFGSGTRLTVV.

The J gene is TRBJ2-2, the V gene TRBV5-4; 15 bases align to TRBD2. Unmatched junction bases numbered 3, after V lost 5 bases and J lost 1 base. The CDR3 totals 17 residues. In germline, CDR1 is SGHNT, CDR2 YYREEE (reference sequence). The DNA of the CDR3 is TGTGCCAGCAGGCAGGGACTAGCGGGAGGGAACACCGGGGAGCTGTTTTTT. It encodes CASRQGLAGGNTGELFF.

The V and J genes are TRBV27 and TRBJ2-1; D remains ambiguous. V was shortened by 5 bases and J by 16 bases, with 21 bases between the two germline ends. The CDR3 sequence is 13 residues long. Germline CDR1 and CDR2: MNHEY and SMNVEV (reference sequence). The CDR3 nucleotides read TGTGCCAGCAGTACCTCGGTTCGCCGCCCGACATTCTTC. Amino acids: CASSTSVRRPTFF.

The CDR3 spells CASSYAGSQPQHF. DNA of the CDR3: TGTGCCAGCAGTTACGCCGGTTCTCAGCCCCAGCATTTT. The gene calls are TRBV6-5 and TRBJ1-5; no clear D. Trimming pared 2 bases from V and 6 bases from J, leaving 8 bases between. The CDR3 extends over 13 amino acids. CDR1 is MNHEY, CDR2 SVGAGI, per germline.

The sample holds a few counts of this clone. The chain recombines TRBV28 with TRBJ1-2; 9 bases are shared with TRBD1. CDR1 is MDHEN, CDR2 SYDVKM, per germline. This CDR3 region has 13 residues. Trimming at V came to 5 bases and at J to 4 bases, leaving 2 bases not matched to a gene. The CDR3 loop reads CASSQTGGYGYTF. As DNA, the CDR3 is TGTGCCAGCAGTCAGACAGGGGGCTATGGCTACACCTTC.

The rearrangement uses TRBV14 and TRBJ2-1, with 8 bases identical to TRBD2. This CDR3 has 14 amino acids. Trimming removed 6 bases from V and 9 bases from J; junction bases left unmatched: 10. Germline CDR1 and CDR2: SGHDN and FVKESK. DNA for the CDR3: TGTGCCAGCAGACCGACTAGCGTAGGTGGTGAGCAGTTCTTC. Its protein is CASRPTSVGGEQFF.